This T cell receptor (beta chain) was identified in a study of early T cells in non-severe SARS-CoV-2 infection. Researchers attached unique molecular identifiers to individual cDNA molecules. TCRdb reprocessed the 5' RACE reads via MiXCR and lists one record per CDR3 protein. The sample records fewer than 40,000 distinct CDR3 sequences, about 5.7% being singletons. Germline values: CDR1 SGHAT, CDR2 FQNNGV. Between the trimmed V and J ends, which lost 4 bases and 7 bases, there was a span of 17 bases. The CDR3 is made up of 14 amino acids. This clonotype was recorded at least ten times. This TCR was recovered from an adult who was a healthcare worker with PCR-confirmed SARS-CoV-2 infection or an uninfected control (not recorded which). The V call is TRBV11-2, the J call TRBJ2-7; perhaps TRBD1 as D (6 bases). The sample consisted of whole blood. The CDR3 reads CASSSTGGWGEQYF. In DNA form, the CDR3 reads TGTGCCAGCAGCTCGACTGGGGGCTGGGGAGAGCAGTACTTC.